These 32 T cell receptor beta chains came from one sample sequenced in a study of cytomegalovirus exposure and HLA in healthy donors. In the PCR, 60 Vbeta and 13 Jbeta primers were used. The method was immunoSEQ multiplex PCR; TCRdb's version includes in-frame clones alone and lacks a portion of them. The repertoire includes roughly 100,000 clones, around four fifths of them detected once, and roughly 8.6% sits in the top ten. The sequencing input was PBMCs. The receptors were gathered from a woman aged 40 to 50 in good health and CMV-seropositive.

The rearrangement uses TRBV7-9 and TRBJ2-7; the D gene is possibly TRBD2 (5 bases). V was cut by 2 bases and J by 6 bases, with 20 bases left in between. Per the germline V gene, CDR1 is SEHNR and CDR2 is FQNEAQ (reference sequence). This CDR3 has 16 residues. The CDR3 nucleotides are TGTGCCAGCAGCTTAAGGGAGCAATCTATTGGCGGCGAGCAGTACTTC. Amino acids: CASSLREQSIGGEQYF. The entire variable domain, with the rest obtained from reference TRBV7-9 and TRBJ2-7, is as follows: DTGVSQNPRHKITKRGQNVTFRCDPISEHNRLYWYRQTLGQGPEFLTYFQNEAQLEKSRLLSDRFSAERPKGSFSTLEIQRTEQGDSAMYLCASSLREQSIGGEQYFGPGTRLTVT.

The V gene is TRBV19, the J gene TRBJ1-2, with D perhaps TRBD1 (6 bases). Germline V gene sequence: CDR1 LNHDA, CDR2 SQIVND (reference sequence). Trimming took off 6 bases at V and 7 bases at J, with 21 bases between the two ends. The CDR3 contains 15 residues. The CDR3 loop is CASSTQSQGTGGYTF. CDR3 DNA: TGTGCCAGTAGCACCCAATCCCAGGGGACCGGTGGCTACACCTTC.

The rearrangement joins TRBV4-3 to TRBJ1-1; D is perhaps TRBD1 (5 bases). Trimming left V 2 bases short and J 4 bases short, with 11 bases between. The CDR3 totals 14 residues. Germline V lookup: CDR1 LGHNA, CDR2 YSLEER. CDR3 amino acids: CASSQPGGATEAFF. CDR3 DNA sequence: TGCGCCAGCAGCCAACCCGGAGGGGCCACTGAAGCTTTCTTT.

This chain uses TRBV6-4 with TRBJ2-3; weak D call: TRBD1 (6 bases). V gave up 0 bases and J gave up 2 bases, with 12 bases separating them. The CDR3 runs to 16 residues. In germline, CDR1 is MRHNA, CDR2 SNTAGT. CDR3 protein: CASSDSWNRATDTQYF. The CDR3 DNA follows: TGTGCCAGCAGTGACTCATGGAACAGGGCCACAGATACGCAGTATTTT.

The rearrangement joins TRBV5-1 to TRBJ1-1; 11 bases agree with TRBD1. Germline CDR1 and CDR2: SGHRS and YFSETQ. The CDR3 has 15 amino acids. The trim removed 4 bases at V and 4 bases at J, leaving 6 bases unmatched. As DNA, the CDR3 is TGCGCCAGCAGCAGGGGACAGGGGGGGAGCACTGAAGCTTTCTTT. As protein: CASSRGQGGSTEAFF.

The rearrangement links TRBV5-1 to TRBJ2-7, with D perhaps matching TRBD1 (5 bases). V was clipped by 2 bases and J by 3 bases, with 15 bases between them. Germline loops: CDR1 SGHRS, CDR2 YFSETQ. This CDR3 comprises 15 residues. CDR3 protein: CASSFSLQGNYEQYF. CDR3 nucleotide sequence: TGCGCCAGCAGCTTTTCATTGCAGGGTAACTACGAGCAGTACTTC.

The genes are TRBV4-3 and TRBJ1-5; TRBD1 is a possible D gene (6 bases). There are 13 residues in the CDR3. V was shortened by 3 bases and J by 6 bases, with 9 bases between the two germline ends. Germline CDR1 and CDR2: LGHNA and YSLEER. This CDR3 is CASSHTRGQPQHF. In DNA form, the CDR3 reads TGCGCCAGCAGCCACACCAGGGGTCAGCCCCAGCATTTT.

A single count supports this clone. V gene TRBV6-5 combines with J gene TRBJ2-1; 8 nucleotides match TRBD1. The CDR3 length is 14 residues. The V segment lost 0 bases and the J segment 6 bases; nucleotides outside the gene matches: 1. Looked up from germline, CDR1 is MNHEY and CDR2 is SVGAGI. The CDR3 DNA follows: TGTGCCAGCAGTTACTCGGGACAGGTCAATGAGCAGTTCTTC. Residues: CASSYSGQVNEQFF.

The J gene is TRBJ1-6, the V gene TRBV28; 9 nucleotides align to TRBD1. The length of the CDR3 is 15 residues. CDR1 and CDR2 from the germline V gene are MDHEN and SYDVKM. Germline trimming cut 10 bases from V and 5 bases from J; bases unmatched to any gene: 9. CDR3 DNA sequence: TGTGCCACCAATGTCCGGGACAGGGATAATTCACCCCTCCACTTT. This codes for CATNVRDRDNSPLHF. The full variable domain, in which reference TRBV28 and TRBJ1-6 provide the parts outside the CDR3, is DVKVTQSSRYLVKRTGEKVFLECVQDMDHENMFWYRQDPGLGLRLIYFSYDVKMKEKGDIPEGYSVSREKKERFSLILESASTNQTSMYLCATNVRDRDNSPLHFGNGTRLTVT.

The V gene is TRBV28, the J gene TRBJ2-7; TRBD2 aligns across 7 bases. CDR1 is MDHEN, CDR2 SYDVKM, per germline. The V gene end was trimmed by 4 bases and the J gene end by 11 bases; junction bases not matched to a gene: 14. The CDR3 contains 14 residues. CDR3 residues: CASSWMSGTRWEYF. CDR3 DNA: TGTGCCAGCAGTTGGATGAGCGGGACTCGGTGGGAGTACTTC.

This clone was found a few times. This chain connects TRBV5-6 to TRBJ2-7; TRBD1 is a possible D gene (5 bases). CDR1 SGHDT and CDR2 YYEEEE come from the germline V gene. The CDR3 sequence is 14 residues long. Trimming removed 2 bases at V and 0 bases at J, with 9 bases between. CDR3: CASSFQGTSYEQYF. The CDR3 bases are TGTGCCAGCAGCTTTCAGGGAACCTCCTACGAGCAGTACTTC.

This sequence joins TRBV28 and TRBJ2-7, with 8 bases identical to TRBD2. Germline V CDR1 and CDR2: MDHEN, SYDVKM. This CDR3 spans 15 amino acids. The junction had 11 bases not matched to a gene; V was cut back by 5 bases and J by 5 bases. CDR3 in amino acids: CASSTIAGIGNEQYF. CDR3 DNA: TGTGCCAGCAGTACGATAGCGGGAATTGGTAACGAGCAGTACTTC. The full variable domain, completed using reference TRBV28 and TRBJ2-7, is DVKVTQSSRYLVKRTGEKVFLECVQDMDHENMFWYRQDPGLGLRLIYFSYDVKMKEKGDIPEGYSVSREKKERFSLILESASTNQTSMYLCASSTIAGIGNEQYFGPGTRLTVT.

The J gene is TRBJ2-7, the V gene TRBV12-1; TRBD2 was called by the table and not checked on the DNA. TRBV12-1 represents a pseudogene. The length of the CDR3 is 13 residues. Here the CDR3 DNA reads TGTGCCAGCAGCTCCAACCCCCCCGGGGAGCAGTACTTC. It encodes CASSSNPPGEQYF.

This chain links TRBV6-1 with TRBJ2-2; 7 bases map to TRBD2. The V and J ends lost 8 bases and 6 bases, in that order; junction bases with no gene match: 9. This CDR3 spans 14 amino acids. Germline-derived CDR1 and CDR2 are MNHNS and SASEGT. The CDR3 DNA reads TGTGCCAGCTCTGGGGCGGGGGAGGCCGGGGAGCTGTTTTTT. It encodes CASSGAGEAGELFF.

This clone occurred a few times. This chain uses TRBV4-1 with TRBJ2-2, with no clear D. Germline V gene sequence: CDR1 MGHRA, CDR2 YSYEKL. The CDR3 spans 12 residues. The V end was cut by 1 base, the J end by 7 bases, with 4 bases between. The CDR3 region is CASSQAGGELFF. CDR3 nucleotides: TGCGCCAGCAGCCAAGCAGGCGGGGAGCTGTTTTTT.

V is TRBV7-2 and J is TRBJ2-5; D remains unclear. V shed 4 bases and J shed 0 bases, with 12 bases lying between them. The germline CDR1 and CDR2 sequences are SGHTA and FQGNSA. This CDR3 is 15 amino acids long. As DNA, the CDR3 is TGTGCCAGCAGCTACCAAGCCACGTACCAAGAGACCCAGTACTTC. It encodes CASSYQATYQETQYF.

The rearrangement joins TRBV6-1 to TRBJ1-6, with TRBD1 as a possible D gene (5 bases). Germline assignment: CDR1 MNHNS and CDR2 SASEGT. The CDR3 loop spans 15 amino acids. The germline V and J ends were trimmed by 3 bases and 10 bases, with 16 bases remaining between them. This CDR3 reads CASSDTRSGGSPLHF. The CDR3 DNA follows: TGTGCCAGCAGTGATACACGGTCGGGGGGGTCACCCCTCCACTTT.

This rearrangement joins TRBV5-1 to TRBJ2-1, with D possibly matching TRBD1 (5 bases). Germline-derived CDR1 and CDR2 are SGHRS and YFSETQ. The CDR3 is 13 residues long. Trimming removed 4 bases at V and 5 bases at J, with 10 bases between. In DNA form, the CDR3 reads TGCGCCAGCAGCACGGACACGAACAATGAGCAGTTCTTC. This encodes CASSTDTNNEQFF.

This clone has only a few counts. The V and J genes are TRBV4-2 and TRBJ1-4; TRBD1 is a possible D gene (5 bases). Trimming shortened V by 0 bases and J by 5 bases, and 13 bases separated the two germline ends. Germline assignment: CDR1 LGHNA and CDR2 YNFKEQ. This CDR3 spans 16 amino acids. CDR3 sequence: CASSQDPGTGNEKLFF. DNA of the CDR3: TGTGCCAGCAGCCAAGACCCCGGGACTGGGAATGAAAAACTGTTTTTT.

This chain links TRBV18 with TRBJ1-2; maybe TRBD1 (6 bases). Trimming took 3 bases from V and 7 from J, leaving 18 bases between them. CDR1 is KGHSH and CDR2 is LQKENI in the germline V gene. The CDR3 is 15 amino acids. The CDR3 here is CASSPSGALSSGYTF. The CDR3 DNA follows: TGTGCCAGCTCACCCTCAGGGGCTCTCTCTTCTGGCTACACCTTC.

The chain is built from TRBV4-2 and TRBJ2-5, with 13 bases identical to TRBD2. The CDR3 is made up of 16 amino acids. Trimming at V came to 1 base and at J to 3 bases, leaving 2 bases not matched to a gene. Germline V lookup: CDR1 LGHNA, CDR2 YNFKEQ. CDR3 loop: CASSQVGLAGEETQYF. In DNA, the CDR3 is TGTGCCAGCAGCCAAGTTGGACTAGCGGGAGAAGAGACCCAGTACTTC.

This chain joins TRBV4-3 and TRBJ1-2, with no clear D. CDR3 length equals 15 residues. V was trimmed by 1 base and J by 2 bases, leaving 11 bases between them. Germline V lookup: CDR1 LGHNA, CDR2 YSLEER. The CDR3 is CASSQGSIENYGYTF. In DNA form, the CDR3 reads TGCGCCAGCAGCCAAGGATCCATAGAGAACTATGGCTACACCTTC.

The chain employs TRBV9 and TRBJ2-3, with TRBD1 matching over 7 bases. The V segment lost 3 bases and the J segment 4 bases; nucleotides outside the gene matches: 11. The CDR3 totals 16 residues. Germline V gene lookup returns CDR1 SGDLS and CDR2 YYNGEE. In DNA, the CDR3 is TGTGCCAGCAGCGCTCGACAGGGTGTCTGGGCAGATACGCAGTATTTT. This codes for CASSARQGVWADTQYF.

The chain has TRBV5-1 and TRBJ2-1; TRBD2 agrees at 10 bases. This CDR3 contains 15 residues. The germline V gene encodes CDR1 SGHRS and CDR2 YFSETQ. The V and J ends lost 4 bases and 6 bases, in that order; junction bases with no gene match: 7. CDR3 nucleotide sequence: TGCGCCAGCAGCCCCCTCCTAGCGGGAGTCAATGAGCAGTTCTTC. Translating it yields CASSPLLAGVNEQFF.

The chain links TRBV5-1 to TRBJ2-5, with a tentative D call TRBD1 (5 bases). The germline V gene has CDR1 SGHRS and CDR2 YFSETQ. This CDR3 is 13 amino acids long. V lost 0 bases and J 3 bases, leaving 6 bases between the germline ends. The CDR3, as DNA: TGCGCCAGCAGCTTGGAAGGGGAAGAGACCCAGTACTTC. This sequence encodes CASSLEGEETQYF.

The gene calls are TRBV28 and TRBJ2-7; 7 positions match TRBD2. Germline V CDR1 and CDR2: MDHEN, SYDVKM. The ends lost 6 bases at V and 0 bases at J; junction bases unmatched: 14. The length of the CDR3 is 17 residues. The CDR3 DNA is TGTGCCAGCAGGCCAAATCTCCCCCCGGGGGGCTCCTACGAGCAGTACTTC. It is translated as CASRPNLPPGGSYEQYF.

This clone showed up just once. J is TRBJ2-5 and V is TRBV4-2, with a possible D match to TRBD1 (5 bases). The J call may be mistaken, given a closer DNA end match to TRBJ2-7. Germline values: CDR1 LGHNA, CDR2 YNFKEQ. The CDR3 loop spans 17 amino acids. The CDR3 coding sequence is TGTGCCAGCAGCCAAGATGGGGCAGGGCCTTACTCCTACGAGCAGTACTTC. Amino acid sequence: CASSQDGAGPYSYEQYF.

This chain links TRBV27 with TRBJ2-1, with 10 bases identical to TRBD2. The germline V gene encodes CDR1 MNHEY and CDR2 SMNVEV (reference sequence). With V trimmed by 4 bases and J by 6 bases, 3 bases remained unmatched. This CDR3 is built from 14 residues. The CDR3 nucleotides read TGTGCCAGCAGTTGGTTAGCGGGGGGCAATGAGCAGTTCTTC. This sequence encodes CASSWLAGGNEQFF.

This clone was seen only a few times. This sequence joins TRBV21-1 and TRBJ2-7; TRBD2, the table's D call, lacks a check against the DNA. TRBV21-1 is deemed a pseudogene. The CDR3 loop spans 20 amino acids. CDR3 protein: CASVGARLATGPGSSYEQYF. DNA for the CDR3: TGTGCCAGCGTGGGGGCCAGACTAGCGACCGGCCCGGGGAGCTCCTACGAGCAGTACTTC.

The genes are TRBV7-8 and TRBJ1-6, with 12 nucleotides matching TRBD1. Germline assignment: CDR1 SGHVS and CDR2 FQNEAQ. CDR3 size: 18 residues. V shed 2 bases, J shed 6 bases, and the junction held 8 bases outside the gene matches. The CDR3 here is CASSLRGTGGAFNSPLHF. Written as DNA, the CDR3 is TGTGCCAGCAGCTTACGAGGGACAGGGGGCGCTTTTAATTCACCCCTCCACTTT.

This clone was counted between two and nine times. The rearrangement links TRBV7-9 to TRBJ2-1; 7 positions match TRBD1. Losses at the gene ends were 8 bases for V and 12 bases for J; bases not matched to a gene: 16. This CDR3 region has 14 residues. Germline V gene data show CDR1 as SEHNR and CDR2 as FQNEAQ (reference sequence). The CDR3 region is CASERPGQTNSQFF. The CDR3 bases are TGTGCCAGCGAACGACCGGGACAGACGAATTCGCAGTTCTTC.

The rearrangement joins TRBV5-1 to TRBJ2-1, with 14 bases matching TRBD2. This CDR3 has 16 residues. CDR1 and CDR2 (germline): SGHRS, YFSETQ. Trimming cost V 4 bases and J 8 bases; bases outside gene matches: 8. The CDR3 sequence is CASSQGLAGDVYEQFF. In DNA, the CDR3 is TGCGCCAGCAGCCAGGGACTAGCGGGAGATGTCTATGAGCAGTTCTTC.